This T cell receptor beta chain was sequenced for a study of blood T cell repertoires in COVID-19. Across the whole study: Samples taken during acute and convalescent COVID-19 were collected in the United States, Italy and Spain. Sources were T cells, B-cell-depleted T cells, or PBMCs; the material itself was cDNA or gDNA.

Only in-frame clones appear in the TCRdb table, and some are missing; sequencing was by immunoSEQ multiplex PCR. The sample has 90,000 to 100,000 clones, 70% to 85% seen once. CDR1 is SGHAT, CDR2 FQDESV, per germline (reference sequence). V dropped 4 bases and J dropped 4 bases, with 15 bases sitting between them. The CDR3 totals 15 residues. This clone was recorded only once. Input material: peripheral blood. This sequence joins TRBV11-1 and TRBJ2-3; TRBD2 is a possible D gene (6 bases). This clonotype originated in a woman in her sixties or seventies with acute or convalescent COVID-19. The CDR3 DNA reads as TGTGCCAGCAGCTACGGACAAGGCGGGGCAGATACGCAGTATTTT. Protein: CASSYGQGGADTQYF.